The sequence of this T cell receptor (beta chain) was determined in a study of cytomegalovirus exposure and HLA in healthy donors. Whole-study findings and limits: Cytomegalovirus association was listed for under 200 TCR beta chains. Rare TCR sequences dominated, though some public TCRs recurred in many donors. The TCR clusters that emerged in the first cohort tended, a later analysis found, to co-occur in the roughly 110 validation repertoires.

The germline CDR1 and CDR2 sequences are SGHRS and YFSETQ. V was clipped by 4 bases and J by 0 bases; unmatched bases: 5. The CDR3 is made up of 17 amino acids. On this clone: Its cognate antigen is unknown.

Assay: immunoSEQ multiplex PCR; the TCRdb copy retains only in-frame clones and omits some. Seen here are a few hundred thousand clones, around 89% observed once, and the top ten hold 0.92%. The sequence derives from a woman aged 18-35 years in good health and CMV-seronegative. V and J are TRBV5-1 and TRBJ2-3; 13 bases are shared with TRBD2. Sequencing was carried out using PBMCs. The CDR3: CASSARTSGSSTDTQYF. CDR3 DNA: TGCGCCAGCAGCGCCCGGACTAGCGGGAGTAGCACAGATACGCAGTATTTT.